What follows are 22 T cell receptor beta chains derived from one specimen sequenced in a study of post-analysis software for immune sequencing data. Study findings and constraints: TRBV5-6, TRBV5-1 and TRBV20-1 belonged to a set of a handful of TRBV segments that were more frequent in patients than controls.

These TCRs' antigens remain unknown. Tagging with unique molecular identifiers was a feature of the TCR beta cDNA libraries. MiXCR, run by TCRdb on the PCR reads, gives a single entry per CDR3 protein. Among 750,000 to 900,000 distinct CDR3 sequences listed, approximately 44% were seen once. The sample comprised blood. These receptors all come from a girl aged 10-17 years with multiple sclerosis.

The count of this clonotype is one. The genes are TRBV3-1 and TRBJ2-1, with 8 bases lining up with TRBD2. The CDR3 contains 16 residues. The germline V gene encodes CDR1 LGHDT and CDR2 YNNKEL (reference sequence). J was trimmed by 9 bases and V by 0 bases; bases with no gene match: 10. The CDR3 reads CASSQDSTGGPGEQFF. The DNA of the CDR3 is TGTGCCAGCAGCCAAGATTCAACGGGAGGGCCAGGTGAGCAGTTCTTC.

This chain links TRBV4-2 with TRBJ2-1; D gene unclear. The CDR3 contains 18 residues. V lost 0 bases to trimming and J lost 0 bases, with 15 bases between them. CDR1 is LGHNA, CDR2 YNFKEQ, per germline. The CDR3: CASSQDPIGPLSYNEQFF. The CDR3 nucleotides read TGTGCCAGCAGCCAAGATCCCATCGGCCCACTCTCCTACAATGAGCAGTTCTTC.

Only a few counts were recorded for this clonotype. The chain couples TRBV5-5 to TRBJ1-1; weak D call: TRBD1 (5 bases). Trimming removed 4 bases at V and 11 bases at J, with 15 bases between. CDR1 and CDR2 (germline): SGHKS, YYEKEE (reference sequence). The CDR3 covers 12 residues. The CDR3 bases are TGTGCCAGCAGCCCCCCGCCGGGGGAGGCTTTCTTT. As protein: CASSPPPGEAFF.

The V call is TRBV28, the J call TRBJ2-1; D call uncertain. Germline V CDR1 and CDR2: MDHEN, SYDVKM. This CDR3 is 16 amino acids long. V gave up 3 bases and J gave up 0 bases, with 12 bases separating them. CDR3 protein: CASSFPAPSSYNEQFF. The CDR3 DNA is TGTGCCAGCAGTTTCCCAGCGCCCAGCTCCTACAATGAGCAGTTCTTC.

This clonotype appeared a single time. A much larger clone is a single base away; this may be a read error. The chain recombines TRBV18 with TRBJ2-1; a weak D match, TRBD2 (6 bases). This CDR3 is 13 amino acids long. Germline CDR1 reads KGHSH; CDR2 reads LQKENI. CDR3 DNA: TGTGCCAGCTCACCTGGGACTTACAATGGGCAGTTCTTC. Translation gives CASSPGTYNGQFF.

The rearrangement joins TRBV7-6 to TRBJ2-1, with 9 bases aligning to TRBD2. Germline V gives CDR1 SGHVS, CDR2 FNYEAQ. CDR3 length: 17 residues. The J segment lost 7 bases and the V segment lost 5 bases, leaving 15 bases of the junction unmatched. CDR3 sequence: CASSPNRREGQGNEQFF. The CDR3 region has the DNA TGTGCCAGCAGCCCCAACCGGCGGGAGGGCCAAGGGAATGAGCAGTTCTTC.

V gene TRBV20-1 combines with J gene TRBJ2-7, with TRBD2 identical over 8 bases. The CDR3 runs to 15 residues. Germline CDR1 reads DFQATT; CDR2 reads SNEGSKA (reference sequence). V trimming: 3 bases; J trimming: 4 bases; junction bases outside the gene matches: 11. In DNA form, the CDR3 reads TGCAGTGCTAGTCCCCCTTCCGGGAGGGCATACGAGCAGTACTTC. This encodes CSASPPSGRAYEQYF.

The chain is built from TRBV10-3 and TRBJ2-6; D gene unclear. The CDR3 runs 15 residues. The germline gives CDR1 ENHRY, CDR2 SYGVKD. Trimming took off 8 bases at V and 2 bases at J, with 13 bases between the two ends. In DNA, the CDR3 is TGTGCCATCGGCAGACCTGACGCTGGGGCCAACGTCCTGACTTTC. This sequence encodes CAIGRPDAGANVLTF.

The V gene is TRBV20-1, the J gene TRBJ1-1, with 7 bases that match TRBD1. CDR1 and CDR2 from the germline V gene are DFQATT and SNEGSKA (reference sequence). With V trimmed by 2 bases and J by 3 bases, 3 bases remained unmatched. The CDR3 extends over 13 amino acids. The CDR3 nucleotides are TGCAGTGCTAGAAAAACAGGGGACACTGAAGCTTTCTTT. This translates into CSARKTGDTEAFF.

V usage is TRBV27 and J usage is TRBJ2-1; D is ambiguous. V lost 0 bases to trimming and J lost 8 bases, with 11 bases between them. Germline-derived CDR1 and CDR2 are MNHEY and SMNVEV (reference sequence). The CDR3 sequence is 14 residues long. CDR3 coding DNA: TGTGCCAGCAGTTTATCCCCCATAAGTGATGAGCAGTTCTTC. This translates into CASSLSPISDEQFF.

The J gene is TRBJ1-2, the V gene TRBV5-1, with a possible D match to TRBD1 (6 bases). This CDR3 has 17 amino acids. Germline CDR1 SGHRS, CDR2 YFSETQ. V gave up 3 bases and J gave up 0 bases, with 18 bases separating them. The chain's CDR3 is CASSSNKTGRTNYGYTF. CDR3 coding DNA: TGCGCCAGCAGCTCTAACAAGACAGGCCGAACTAACTATGGCTACACCTTC.

In this sample, this clonotype turned up a few times. The chain carries TRBV12-3 or TRBV12-4 and TRBJ2-1, with 8 bases that match TRBD2. The CDR3 sequence is 13 residues long. Trimming cost V 6 bases and J 6 bases; bases outside gene matches: 4. The CDR3, as DNA: TGTGCCAGCAGACCCAGCGGGAGCAATGAGCAGTTCTTC. Protein product: CASRPSGSNEQFF.

Details on this clonotype: Mismatch with germline at one junction end may stem from a read error. The gene calls are TRBV5-1 and TRBJ1-5, with D unclear. The CDR3 is made up of 14 amino acids. Germline loops: CDR1 SGHRS, CDR2 YFSETQ. For the CDR3, the DNA is TGTGCCAGCAGCTTGGACGGTAGCAATCAGCCCCAGCATTTT. The encoded protein is CASSLDGSNQPQHF.

The genes are TRBV29-1 and TRBJ2-7; the match to TRBD1 covers 7 bases. Trimming at V came to 8 bases and at J to 0 bases, leaving 7 bases not matched to a gene. The CDR3 has 13 amino acids. The germline gives CDR1 SQVTM, CDR2 ANQGSEA. Here the CDR3 reads CSFRQGFSYEQYF. CDR3 in DNA: TGCAGCTTCAGACAGGGCTTCTCCTACGAGCAGTACTTC.

The chain joins TRBV6-1 to TRBJ2-5; 11 positions match TRBD2. The trim removed 4 bases at V and 4 bases at J, leaving 8 bases unmatched. The CDR3 totals 16 residues. Looked up from germline, CDR1 is MNHNS and CDR2 is SASEGT. DNA for the CDR3: TGTGCCAGCAGTGTTACCGGGACTAGCGGATTAGAGACCCAGTACTTC. Its protein product is CASSVTGTSGLETQYF.

This chain links TRBV20-1 with TRBJ2-1; 9 bases line up with TRBD2. Trimming took 4 bases from V and 0 from J; bases not matched to a gene: 7. The germline gives CDR1 DFQATT, CDR2 SNEGSKA (reference sequence). CDR3 length: 16 residues. CDR3 nucleotide sequence: TGCAGTGCTAATAAGCGGGAGGCCAACTCCTACAATGAGCAGTTCTTC. This sequence encodes CSANKREANSYNEQFF.

This clonotype was seen once. The gene calls are TRBV10-3 and TRBJ2-5, with 7 bases that match TRBD1. CDR1 ENHRY and CDR2 SYGVKD come from the germline V gene. V gave up 6 bases and J gave up 7 bases; unmatched junction bases: 14. The CDR3 consists of 15 residues. The CDR3 loop reads CAISSIDRVEGTQYF. The CDR3 DNA reads as TGTGCCATCAGCTCAATAGACAGGGTTGAAGGGACCCAGTACTTC.

The V call is TRBV18, the J call TRBJ2-7; D may correspond to TRBD1 or TRBD2 (5 bases each). The assigned J gene may be wrong: the sequence end matches TRBJ2-5 better. The CDR3 contains 14 residues. CDR1 KGHSH and CDR2 LQKENI come from the germline V gene. The chain's CDR3 is CASSPSGAGETQYF. The DNA for the CDR3 is TGTGCCAGCTCACCATCCGGGGCCGGGGAGACCCAGTACTTC.

The CDR3 region has the DNA TGTGCCAGCAGCACCACTAGCGTGCCAGATACGCAGTATTTT. Its translation is CASSTTSVPDTQYF. This chain links TRBV2 with TRBJ2-3; 7 positions match TRBD2. CDR3 size: 14 residues. Germline trimming cut 6 bases from V and 4 bases from J; bases unmatched to any gene: 7. CDR1 SNHLY and CDR2 FYNNEI come from the germline V gene.

This clonotype came up a few times. The chain combines TRBV14 with TRBJ2-3; 8 bases are a match to TRBD2. The germline gives CDR1 SGHDN, CDR2 FVKESK. J was trimmed by 0 bases and V by 2 bases; bases with no gene match: 7. This CDR3 is built from 17 residues. The CDR3 bases are TGTGCCAGCAGCCAACTCTCTAGCGGGTACAGCACAGATACGCAGTATTTT. Its protein product is CASSQLSSGYSTDTQYF.

This chain joins TRBV7-2 and TRBJ1-6; 10 bases align to TRBD1. The CDR3 extends over 14 amino acids. The ends lost 4 bases at V and 10 bases at J; junction bases unmatched: 4. Germline CDR1 is SGHTA and CDR2 is FQGNSA. CDR3 protein: CASSYDRGRSPLHF. The CDR3 DNA follows: TGTGCCAGCAGCTACGACAGGGGGCGGTCACCCCTCCACTTT.

This clonotype has a handful of counts. V is TRBV20-1 and J is TRBJ2-5, with a weak D call TRBD2 (6 bases). This CDR3 is 14 amino acids long. CDR1 is DFQATT and CDR2 is SNEGSKA in the germline V gene (reference sequence). The V end was cut by 2 bases, the J end by 1 base, with 11 bases between. The CDR3 sequence: CSARRPGSQETQYF. The CDR3 bases are TGCAGTGCTAGACGCCCCGGGAGCCAAGAGACCCAGTACTTC.